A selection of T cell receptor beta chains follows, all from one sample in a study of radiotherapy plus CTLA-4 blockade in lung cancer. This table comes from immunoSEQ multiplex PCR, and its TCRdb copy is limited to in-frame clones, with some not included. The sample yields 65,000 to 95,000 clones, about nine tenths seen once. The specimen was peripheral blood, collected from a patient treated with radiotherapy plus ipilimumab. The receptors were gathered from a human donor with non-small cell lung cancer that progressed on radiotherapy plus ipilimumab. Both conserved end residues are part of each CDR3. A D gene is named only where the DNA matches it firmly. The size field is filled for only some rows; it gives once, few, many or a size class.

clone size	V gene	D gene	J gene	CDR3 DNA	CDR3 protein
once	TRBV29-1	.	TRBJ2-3	TGCAGCGTTGCATGGAGGGTGATCGGCGATACGCAGTATTTT	CSVAWRVIGDTQYF
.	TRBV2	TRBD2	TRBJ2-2	TGTGCCAGCACCCCAGCGGGACTAGCGGGGAACACCGGGGAGCTGTTTTTT	CASTPAGLAGNTGELFF
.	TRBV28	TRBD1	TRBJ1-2	TGTGCCAGCAGTTTCGTGGGACAGGGAAACTATGGCTACACCTTC	CASSFVGQGNYGYTF
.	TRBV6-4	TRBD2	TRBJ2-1	TGTGCCAGCAGTGACTTGGCGGGGGACAATGAGCAGTTCTTC	CASSDLAGDNEQFF
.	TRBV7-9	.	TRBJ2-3	TGTGCCAGCAGCCCGACATCGATGGCAGATACGCAGTATTTT	CASSPTSMADTQYF
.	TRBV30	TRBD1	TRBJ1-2	TGTGCCTGGAGTGTACATACTGGGACAGTGGGTAACTATGGCTACACCTTC	CAWSVHTGTVGNYGYTF
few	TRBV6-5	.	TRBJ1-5	TGTGCCAGCTCTCTGGGGGGGGCTCAGCCCCAGCATTTT	CASSLGGAQPQHF
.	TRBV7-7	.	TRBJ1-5	TGTGCTAGCAGCCCACACAGGGCTGAGAGCAATCAGCCCCAGCATTTT	CASSPHRAESNQPQHF
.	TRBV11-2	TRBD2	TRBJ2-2	TGTGCCAGCACCGCCGAGTGGGCGGGAGTAACCGGGGAGCTGTTTTTT	CASTAEWAGVTGELFF
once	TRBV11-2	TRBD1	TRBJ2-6	TGTGCCAGCAGCTTATTGGGACAGGGGGCGCAAGGGGCCAACGTCCTGACTTTC	CASSLLGQGAQGANVLTF
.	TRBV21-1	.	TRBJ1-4	TGTGCCAGCAGCAAAGCGAAAGGGGCGCGGGAAAAACTGTTTTTT	CASSKAKGAREKLFF
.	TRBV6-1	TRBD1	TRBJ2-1	TGTGCCAGCAGTGAGCAGGGGGCGAATTCCTACAATGAGCAGTTCTTC	CASSEQGANSYNEQFF
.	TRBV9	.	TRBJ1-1	TGTGCCAGCAGCGTAGACTTGGGGGGGACTGAAGCTTTCTTT	CASSVDLGGTEAFF
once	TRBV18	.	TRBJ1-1	TGTGCCAGCTCACCAGAGACAGTGTTGAACACTGAAGCTTTCTTT	CASSPETVLNTEAFF
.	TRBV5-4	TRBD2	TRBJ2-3	TGTGCCAGCAGCGGGATGACTAGCGGGAGAGCAGATACGCAGTATTTT	CASSGMTSGRADTQYF
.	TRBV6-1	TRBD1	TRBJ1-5	TGTGCCAGCAGTGAAGCCCAGGGGGGTCAGCCCCAGCATTTT	CASSEAQGGQPQHF
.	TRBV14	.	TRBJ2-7	TGTGCCAGCAGCCAAGTTGTATGGGACATCCTAATTTCCTACGAGCAGTACTTC	CASSQVVWDILISYEQYF
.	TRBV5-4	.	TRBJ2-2	TGTGCCAGCAGTCTTTCGAACGGGGAGCTGTTTTTT	CASSLSNGELFF
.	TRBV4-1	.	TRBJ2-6	TGCGCCAGCAGCCAAGATTTAGTTGGACAGCTAATCTCTGGGGCCAACGTCCTGACTTTC	CASSQDLVGQLISGANVLTF
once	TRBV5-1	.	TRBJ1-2	TGCGCCAGCAGCTTGGACCGGGATGGCTACACCTTC	CASSLDRDGYTF
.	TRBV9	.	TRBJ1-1	TGTGCCAGCAGCGTAGGAGGCGTGGGGAAGGGTGAAGCTTTCTTT	CASSVGGVGKGEAFF
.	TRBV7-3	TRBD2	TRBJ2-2	TGTGCCAGCAGCTTGGGACTAGCGGGGCTAGGCACCGGGGAGCTGTTTTTT	CASSLGLAGLGTGELFF
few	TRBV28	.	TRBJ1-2	TGTGCCAGCAGTTCCAGTTTGGGCTACACCTTC	CASSSSLGYTF
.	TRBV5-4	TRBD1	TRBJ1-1	TGTGCCAGCAGCGGACGACAGGGGGCGATCACTGAAGCTTTCTTT	CASSGRQGAITEAFF
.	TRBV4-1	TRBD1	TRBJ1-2	TGCGCCAGCAGCCAGGACAGGGCGAGCTATGGCTACACCTTC	CASSQDRASYGYTF
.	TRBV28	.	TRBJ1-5	TGTGCCAGCAGCCAGGGCGGAGGCAATCAGCCCCAGCATTTT	CASSQGGGNQPQHF
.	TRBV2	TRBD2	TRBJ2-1	TGTGCCAGCACGCGGCTAGCGGGTTACAATGAGCAGTTCTTC	CASTRLAGYNEQFF
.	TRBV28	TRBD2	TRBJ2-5	TGTGCCAGCAGTAACTTGGGGGGACTAGGAACCCAGTACTTC	CASSNLGGLGTQYF
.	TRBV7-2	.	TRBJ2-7	TGTGCCAGCAGCTTTCTACAGGGTAGCGAGCAGTACTTC	CASSFLQGSEQYF